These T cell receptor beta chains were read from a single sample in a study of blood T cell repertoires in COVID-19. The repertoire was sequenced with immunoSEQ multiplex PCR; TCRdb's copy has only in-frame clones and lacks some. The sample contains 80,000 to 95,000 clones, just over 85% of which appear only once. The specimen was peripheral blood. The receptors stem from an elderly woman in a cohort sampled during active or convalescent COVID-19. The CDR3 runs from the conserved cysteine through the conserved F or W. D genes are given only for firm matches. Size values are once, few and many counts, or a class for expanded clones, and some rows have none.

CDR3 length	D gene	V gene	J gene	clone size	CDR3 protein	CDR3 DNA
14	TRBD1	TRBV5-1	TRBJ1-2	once	CASSSTGGSYGYTF	TGCGCCAGCAGCTCAACAGGGGGTTCCTATGGCTACACCTTC
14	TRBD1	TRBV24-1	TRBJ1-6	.	CATSEGQGASPLHF	TGTGCCACCAGTGAAGGACAGGGGGCCTCACCCCTCCACTTT
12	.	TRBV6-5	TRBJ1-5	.	CASLRDNQPQHF	TGTGCCAGCCTTCGCGACAATCAGCCCCAGCATTTT
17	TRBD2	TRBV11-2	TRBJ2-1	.	CASSPGAGGPVSNEQFF	TGTGCCAGCAGCCCCGGGGCGGGAGGGCCTGTCTCCAATGAGCAGTTCTTC
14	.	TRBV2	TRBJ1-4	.	CASSIEFSNEKLFF	TGTGCCAGCAGCATAGAATTTTCTAATGAAAAACTGTTTTTT
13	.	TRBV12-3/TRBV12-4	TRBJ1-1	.	CASILDRNTEAFF	TGTGCCAGCATCCTGGACAGGAACACTGAAGCTTTCTTT
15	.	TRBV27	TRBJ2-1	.	CASSSRAPSYNEQFF	TGTGCCAGCAGTTCCAGGGCCCCCTCCTACAATGAGCAGTTCTTC
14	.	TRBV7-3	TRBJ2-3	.	CASSPGLRVDTQYF	TGTGCCAGCAGCCCCGGACTACGGGTAGATACGCAGTATTTT
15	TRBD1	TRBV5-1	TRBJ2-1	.	CASSPDRETYNEQFF	TGCGCCAGCAGCCCGGACAGGGAAACCTACAATGAGCAGTTCTTC
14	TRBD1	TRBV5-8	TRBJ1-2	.	CASEPTGVVYGYTF	TGTGCCAGCGAGCCCACAGGGGTAGTCTATGGCTACACCTTC
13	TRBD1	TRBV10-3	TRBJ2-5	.	CATRQGSQETQYF	TGTGCCACGAGACAGGGTAGTCAAGAGACCCAGTACTTC
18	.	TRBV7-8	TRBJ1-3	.	CASSLYGRQANSGNTIYF	TGTGCCAGCAGCTTATATGGACGACAGGCGAACTCTGGAAACACCATATATTTT
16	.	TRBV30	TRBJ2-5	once	CAWSPGQTSAQETQYF	TGTGCCTGGAGTCCCGGACAGACCTCCGCACAAGAGACCCAGTACTTC
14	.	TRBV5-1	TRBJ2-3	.	CASSTTRGSDTQYF	TGCGCCAGCAGCACCACTAGGGGGTCGGATACGCAGTATTTT
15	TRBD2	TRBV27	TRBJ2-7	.	CASSSLGLAVYEQYF	TGTGCCAGCAGTTCCCTCGGACTAGCGGTTTACGAGCAGTACTTC
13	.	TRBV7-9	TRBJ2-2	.	CASSLLVHGELFF	TGTGCCAGCAGCTTACTAGTTCACGGGGAGCTGTTTTTT
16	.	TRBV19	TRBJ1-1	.	CASSIPGGGVNTEAFF	TGTGCCAGTAGTATTCCTGGGGGGGGCGTGAACACTGAAGCTTTCTTT
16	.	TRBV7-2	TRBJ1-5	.	CASSVSVGLLNQPQHF	TGTGCCAGCAGTGTCTCCGTGGGCTTACTCAATCAGCCCCAGCATTTT
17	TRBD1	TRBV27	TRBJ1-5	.	CASSLWTGGGSNQPQHF	TGTGCCAGCAGTTTATGGACAGGGGGGGGGAGCAATCAGCCCCAGCATTTT
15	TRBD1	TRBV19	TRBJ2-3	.	CASTPGQGYTDTQYF	TGTGCCAGTACCCCGGGACAGGGCTACACAGATACGCAGTATTTT
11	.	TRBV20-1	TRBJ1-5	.	CSASINQPQHF	TGCAGTGCTAGCATCAATCAGCCCCAGCATTTT
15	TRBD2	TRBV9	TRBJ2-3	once	CASSPQLASGNTQYF	TGTGCCAGCAGCCCTCAACTAGCGTCTGGTAATACGCAGTATTTT
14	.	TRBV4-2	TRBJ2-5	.	CASSQAYQEKTQYF	TGTGCCAGCAGCCAGGCCTATCAGGAAAAAACCCAGTACTTC
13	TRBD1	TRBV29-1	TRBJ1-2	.	CSVGEGRGSGYTF	TGCAGCGTTGGAGAAGGCAGGGGGTCTGGCTACACCTTC
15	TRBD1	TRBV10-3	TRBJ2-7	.	CAISEWRTGGNEQYF	TGTGCCATCAGTGAGTGGAGGACAGGGGGCAACGAGCAGTACTTC
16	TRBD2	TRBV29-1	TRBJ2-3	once	CSVSGLAGGLTDTQYF	TGCAGCGTTTCGGGGCTAGCGGGAGGTCTCACAGATACGCAGTATTTT
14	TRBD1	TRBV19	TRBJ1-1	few	CASFLDRVNTEAFF	TGTGCCAGTTTCTTGGACAGGGTGAACACTGAAGCTTTCTTT
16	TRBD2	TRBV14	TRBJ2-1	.	CASSQPGLHTYNEQFF	TGTGCCAGCAGCCAACCGGGACTACACACCTACAATGAGCAGTTCTTC
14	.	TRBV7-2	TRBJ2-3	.	CASSLDSITDTQYF	TGTGCCAGCAGCTTAGACAGTATCACAGATACGCAGTATTTT
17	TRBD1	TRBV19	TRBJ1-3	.	CASSTFGTGYGGNTIYF	TGTGCCAGTAGTACCTTCGGGACAGGGTACGGTGGAAACACCATATATTTT
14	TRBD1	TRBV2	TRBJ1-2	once	CASRGTTGDYGYTF	TGTGCCAGCAGGGGTACGACAGGGGACTATGGCTACACCTTC
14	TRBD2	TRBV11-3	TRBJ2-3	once	CASSLGLAGDTQYF	TGTGCCAGCAGCTTGGGTCTAGCGGGAGATACGCAGTATTTT
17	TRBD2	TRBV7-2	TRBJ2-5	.	CASSLNSGGSGQETQYF	TGTGCCAGCAGCTTAAATTCTGGCGGGAGTGGGCAAGAGACCCAGTACTTC
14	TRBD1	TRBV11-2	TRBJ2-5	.	CASSPQTGLGTQYF	TGTGCCAGCAGCCCACAGACAGGGCTCGGGACCCAGTACTTC
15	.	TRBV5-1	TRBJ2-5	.	CASSPPWGVQETQYF	TGCGCCAGCAGCCCCCCGTGGGGGGTCCAAGAGACCCAGTACTTC
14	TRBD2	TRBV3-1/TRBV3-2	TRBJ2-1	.	CASSAPGGYNEQFF	TGTGCCAGCAGCGCACCGGGAGGGTACAATGAGCAGTTCTTC
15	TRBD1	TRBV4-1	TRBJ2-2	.	CASSPQGANTGELFF	TGCGCCAGCAGCCCGCAGGGGGCGAACACCGGGGAGCTGTTTTTT
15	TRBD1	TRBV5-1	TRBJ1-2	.	CASRDGTGDNYGYTF	TGCGCCAGCAGAGATGGGACAGGGGATAACTATGGCTACACCTTC
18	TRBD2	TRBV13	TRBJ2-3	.	CASSSEPLAGGPTDTQYF	TGTGCCAGCAGCTCGGAACCTCTAGCGGGAGGGCCTACAGATACGCAGTATTTT
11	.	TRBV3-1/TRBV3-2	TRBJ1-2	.	CASRSVHGYTF	TGTGCCAGCAGATCAGTGCATGGCTACACCTTC
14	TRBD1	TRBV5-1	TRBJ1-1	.	CASSYDRGRTEAFF	TGCGCCAGCAGCTACGACAGGGGGCGGACTGAAGCTTTCTTT
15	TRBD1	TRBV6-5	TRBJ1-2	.	CASRDRDRSYYGYTF	TGTGCCAGCAGGGACCGGGACAGGAGTTACTATGGCTACACCTTC
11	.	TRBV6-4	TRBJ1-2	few	CASSGGGPPSF	TGTGCCAGCAGTGGCGGGGGACCGCCTTCCTTC
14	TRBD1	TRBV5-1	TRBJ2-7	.	CASSWDRGGYEQYF	TGCGCCAGCAGCTGGGACAGGGGCGGCTACGAGCAGTACTTC
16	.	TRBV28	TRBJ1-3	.	CASSLFTKSSGNTIYF	TGTGCCAGCAGCCTCTTTACGAAGAGCTCTGGAAACACCATATATTTT
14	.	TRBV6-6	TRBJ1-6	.	CASSYGQGNSPLHF	TGTGCCAGCAGTTACGGGCAGGGGAATTCACCCCTCCACTTT
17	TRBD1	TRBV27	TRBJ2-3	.	CASSLEFRQGFPDTQYF	TGTGCCAGCAGTTTAGAGTTTCGACAGGGGTTCCCCGATACGCAGTATTTT
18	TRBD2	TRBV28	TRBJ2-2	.	CASSLRGLAGGRDGELFF	TGTGCCAGCAGCCTTCGAGGACTAGCGGGAGGACGGGACGGGGAGCTGTTTTTT
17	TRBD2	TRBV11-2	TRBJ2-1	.	CASSLVPSGFTYNEQFF	TGTGCCAGCAGCTTAGTTCCTAGCGGGTTTACTTACAATGAGCAGTTCTTC
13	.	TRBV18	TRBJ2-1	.	CASSPGLDNEQFF	TGTGCCAGCTCACCCGGGTTGGACAATGAGCAGTTCTTC
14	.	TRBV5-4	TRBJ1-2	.	CASSLEAALSGYTF	TGTGCCAGCAGCTTGGAGGCGGCCCTCTCTGGCTACACCTTC
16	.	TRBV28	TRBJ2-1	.	CASSSGPAGGGNEQFF	TGTGCCAGCAGTTCCGGTCCGGCAGGGGGAGGCAATGAGCAGTTCTTC
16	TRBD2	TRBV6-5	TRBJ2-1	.	CASSYDSGRGSNEQFF	TGTGCCAGCAGTTACGATAGCGGGAGGGGGTCCAATGAGCAGTTCTTC
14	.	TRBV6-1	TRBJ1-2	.	CASSELEGHYGYTF	TGTGCCAGCAGTGAACTGGAGGGACACTATGGCTACACCTTC